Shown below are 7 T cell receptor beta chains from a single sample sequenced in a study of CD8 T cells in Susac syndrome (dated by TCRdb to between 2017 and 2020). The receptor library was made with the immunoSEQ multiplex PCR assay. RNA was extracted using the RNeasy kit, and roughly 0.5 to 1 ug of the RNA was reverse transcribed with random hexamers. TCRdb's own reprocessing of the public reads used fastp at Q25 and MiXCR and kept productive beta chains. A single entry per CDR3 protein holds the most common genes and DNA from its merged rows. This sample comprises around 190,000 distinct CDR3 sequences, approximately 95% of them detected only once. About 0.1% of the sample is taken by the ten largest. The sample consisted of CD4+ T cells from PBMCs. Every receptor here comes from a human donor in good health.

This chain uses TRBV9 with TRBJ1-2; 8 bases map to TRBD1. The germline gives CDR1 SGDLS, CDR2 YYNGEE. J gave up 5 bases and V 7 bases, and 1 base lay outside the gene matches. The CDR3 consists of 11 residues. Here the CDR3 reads CASGDRYGYTF. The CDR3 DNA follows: TGTGCCAGCGGGGACAGGTATGGCTACACCTTC.

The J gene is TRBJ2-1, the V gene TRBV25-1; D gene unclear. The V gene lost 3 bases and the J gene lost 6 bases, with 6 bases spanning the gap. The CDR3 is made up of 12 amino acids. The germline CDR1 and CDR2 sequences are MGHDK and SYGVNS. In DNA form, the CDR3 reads TGTGCCAGCAGTGACAGGTTCAATGAGCAGTTCTTC. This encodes CASSDRFNEQFF. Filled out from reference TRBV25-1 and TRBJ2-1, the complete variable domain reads EADIYQTPRYLVIGTGKKITLECSQTMGHDKMYWYQQDPGMELHLIHYSYGVNSTEKGDLSSESTVSRIRTEHFPLTLESARPSHTSQYLCASSDRFNEQFFGPGTRLTVL.

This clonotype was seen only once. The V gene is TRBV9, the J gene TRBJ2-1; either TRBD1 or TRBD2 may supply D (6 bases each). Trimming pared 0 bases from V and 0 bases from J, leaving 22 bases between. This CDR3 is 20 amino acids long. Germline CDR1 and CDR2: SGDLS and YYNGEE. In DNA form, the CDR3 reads TGTGCCAGCAGCGTAGGAGGGGGGCTTACGATCGGTAGCTCCTACAATGAGCAGTTCTTC. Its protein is CASSVGGGLTIGSSYNEQFF.

The CDR3 DNA sequence: TGTGCCAGCAGCCAATCGAGACTTTTTAACGGGGAGCTGTTTTTT. It translates to CASSQSRLFNGELFF. The chain employs TRBV16 and TRBJ2-2, with D uncertain. The germline V and J ends were trimmed by 0 bases and 7 bases, with 12 bases remaining between them. This CDR3 is 15 amino acids long. Germline V CDR1 and CDR2: KGHSY, FQNENV.

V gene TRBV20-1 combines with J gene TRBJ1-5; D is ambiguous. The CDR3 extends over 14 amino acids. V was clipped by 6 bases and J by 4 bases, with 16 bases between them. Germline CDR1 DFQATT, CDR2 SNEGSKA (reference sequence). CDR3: CSARAAIGNQPQHF. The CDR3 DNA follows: TGCAGTGCCCGGGCGGCCATCGGGAATCAGCCCCAGCATTTT.

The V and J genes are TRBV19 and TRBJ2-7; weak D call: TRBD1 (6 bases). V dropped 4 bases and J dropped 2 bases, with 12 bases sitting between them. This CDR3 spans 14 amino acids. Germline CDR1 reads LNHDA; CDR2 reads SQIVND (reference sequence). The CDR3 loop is CASSTTGITYEQYF. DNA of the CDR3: TGTGCCAGTAGTACAACAGGGATCACCTACGAGCAGTACTTC.

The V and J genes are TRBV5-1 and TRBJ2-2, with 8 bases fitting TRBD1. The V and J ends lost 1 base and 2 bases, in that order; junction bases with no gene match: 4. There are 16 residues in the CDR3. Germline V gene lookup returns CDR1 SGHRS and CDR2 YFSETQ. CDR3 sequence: CASSLYGTGNTGELFF. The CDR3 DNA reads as TGCGCCAGCAGCTTGTATGGGACAGGCAACACCGGGGAGCTGTTTTTT. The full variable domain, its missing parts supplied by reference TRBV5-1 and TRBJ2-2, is KAGVTQTPRYLIKTRGQQVTLSCSPISGHRSVSWYQQTPGQGLQFLFEYFSETQRNKGNFPGRFSGRQFSNSRSEMNVSTLELGDSALYLCASSLYGTGNTGELFFGEGSRLTVL.